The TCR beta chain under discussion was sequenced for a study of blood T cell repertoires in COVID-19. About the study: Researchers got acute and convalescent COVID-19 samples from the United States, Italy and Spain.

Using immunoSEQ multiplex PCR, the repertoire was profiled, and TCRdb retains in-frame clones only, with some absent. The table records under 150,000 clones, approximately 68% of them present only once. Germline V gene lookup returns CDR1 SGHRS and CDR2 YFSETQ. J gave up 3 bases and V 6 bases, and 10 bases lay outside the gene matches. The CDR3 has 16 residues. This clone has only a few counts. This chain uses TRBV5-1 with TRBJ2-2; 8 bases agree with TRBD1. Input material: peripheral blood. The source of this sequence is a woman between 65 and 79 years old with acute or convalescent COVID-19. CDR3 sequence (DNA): TGCGCCAGCACTTTAACAGGGGGAAGGGACACCGGGGAGCTGTTTTTT. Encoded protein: CASTLTGGRDTGELFF.